This entry describes one T cell receptor (beta chain). V was shortened by 3 bases and J by 3 bases, with 8 bases between the two germline ends. The CDR3 is 13 residues long. Germline CDR1 and CDR2: MDHEN and SYDVKM. These data are taken from a study of blood T cell repertoires in COVID-19. The protocol was immunoSEQ multiplex PCR, while the TCRdb copy is restricted to in-frame clones and leaves out a portion. The sample includes some 100,000 clones, around 87% seen only once; the top ten take more than 9%. The sequenced sample was peripheral blood. The sequence was obtained from a woman in her 30s with acute or convalescent COVID-19. The rearrangement uses TRBV28 and TRBJ1-2; a weak D match, TRBD1 (6 bases). Here the CDR3 DNA reads TGTGCCAGCAGTTTTCCAGGGGACTATGGCTACACCTTC. This encodes CASSFPGDYGYTF.